One sample yielded the 17 T cell receptor beta chains listed below, sequenced in a study of T cell changes during pregnancy in multiple sclerosis. This table comes from immunoSEQ multiplex PCR, and its TCRdb copy is limited to in-frame clones, with some not included. The sample records roughly 84,000 clones, 80% to 95% being singletons. Source: peripheral blood, taken in the third trimester of pregnancy. These receptor sequences come from a female donor in good health, enrolled as a control in a pregnancy study.

This chain uses TRBV6-5 with TRBJ1-1, with 7 positions matching TRBD1. CDR1 and CDR2 (germline): MNHEY, SVGAGI. The ends lost 4 bases at V and 4 bases at J; junction bases unmatched: 6. CDR3 size: 14 residues. The chain's CDR3 is CASSFTGVSTEAFF. The CDR3 DNA reads TGTGCCAGCAGTTTTACAGGGGTGAGCACTGAAGCTTTCTTT.

The rearrangement joins TRBV6-5 to TRBJ2-1, with TRBD2 as a possible D gene (7 bases). This CDR3 has 15 amino acids. Per germline, CDR1 MNHEY and CDR2 SVGAGI. Trimming took 7 bases from V and 6 from J, leaving 19 bases between them. In DNA, the CDR3 is TGTGCCAGCATGGGATTAGGGGGGAGGGCCAATGAGCAGTTCTTC. This gives the protein CASMGLGGRANEQFF.

The chain is built from TRBV5-6 and TRBJ1-2; D uncertain. V lost 6 bases, J lost 8 bases, and 20 bases lay in between. Germline assignment: CDR1 SGHDT and CDR2 YYEEEE. CDR3 length: 14 residues. CDR3 bases: TGTGCCAGCAACAGAAGGCTGGGTAATCGGGGCTACACCTTC. Amino acids: CASNRRLGNRGYTF.

The chain combines TRBV19 with TRBJ1-5, with a possible D match to TRBD1 (5 bases). With 1 base removed from V and 1 base from J, the gap between germline ends came to 8 bases. This CDR3 is 15 amino acids long. In germline, CDR1 is LNHDA, CDR2 SQIVND (reference sequence). The DNA for the CDR3 is TGTGCCAGTAGTATAGGCAGGACAAGCAATCAGCCCCAGCATTTT. Protein product: CASSIGRTSNQPQHF.

The sample holds a few counts of this clone. The chain employs TRBV6-1 and TRBJ2-5; TRBD1 might be the D (6 bases). The germline CDR1 and CDR2 sequences are MNHNS and SASEGT. V lost 5 bases, J lost 2 bases, and 15 bases lay in between. The length of the CDR3 is 15 residues. CDR3 sequence reads: CASSLNLGQQETQYF. The CDR3 DNA follows: TGTGCCAGCAGTTTGAATTTGGGACAACAAGAGACCCAGTACTTC.

The V call is TRBV2, the J call TRBJ2-7, with 10 bases that match TRBD1. Germline trimming cut 5 bases from V and 3 bases from J; bases unmatched to any gene: 10. Per the germline V gene, CDR1 is SNHLY and CDR2 is FYNNEI. The CDR3 runs 16 residues. The CDR3 DNA sequence: TGTGCCAGCAGTTCCCGGCTTAGGACAGGGGGCTACGAGCAGTACTTC. It translates to CASSSRLRTGGYEQYF.

The genes are TRBV30 and TRBJ1-6, with 7 nucleotides matching TRBD1. J lost 6 bases, V lost 3 bases, and 8 bases had no gene match. CDR1 is GTSNPN and CDR2 is SVGIG in the germline V gene (reference sequence). This CDR3 has 15 amino acids. CDR3 DNA: TGTGCCTGGAGCCCCCGACAGGGACCTAATTCACCCCTCCACTTT. Its protein is CAWSPRQGPNSPLHF.

The rearrangement joins TRBV15 to TRBJ2-7; D possibly corresponds to TRBD1 (6 bases). V shed 1 base and J shed 4 bases, with 14 bases lying between them. The CDR3 totals 15 residues. Per the germline V gene, CDR1 is LNHNV and CDR2 is YYDKDF (reference sequence). CDR3 protein: CATSRGRDKVYEQYF. CDR3 sequence (DNA): TGTGCCACCAGCAGAGGCCGGGACAAGGTTTACGAGCAGTACTTC.

The chain recombines TRBV4-2 with TRBJ2-7, with 8 bases lining up with TRBD2. Per the germline V gene, CDR1 is LGHNA and CDR2 is YNFKEQ. V lost 0 bases to trimming and J lost 6 bases; unmatched junction nucleotides: 4. This CDR3 has 14 amino acids. The CDR3 loop reads CASSQEQRESEQYF. Written as DNA, the CDR3 is TGTGCCAGCAGCCAAGAACAGCGGGAGAGCGAGCAGTACTTC.

The CDR3 here is CSVEETGGFPDTQYF. In DNA, the CDR3 is TGCAGCGTTGAAGAGACAGGGGGCTTCCCCGATACGCAGTATTTT. The J gene is TRBJ2-3, the V gene TRBV29-1; the match to TRBD1 covers 10 bases. The CDR3 covers 15 residues. Germline CDR1 and CDR2: SQVTM and ANQGSEA. Trimming at V came to 0 bases and at J to 6 bases, leaving 6 bases not matched to a gene.

This clone was found once. The chain combines TRBV27 with TRBJ2-7; 7 nucleotides agree with TRBD1. Germline lookup yields CDR1 MNHEY and CDR2 SMNVEV (reference sequence). The CDR3 is 14 residues long. The ends lost 6 bases at V and 0 bases at J; junction bases unmatched: 5. The CDR3 nucleotides read TGTGCCAGCAGCCGGGACAGAGCCTCCTACGAGCAGTACTTC. This codes for CASSRDRASYEQYF.

The chain links TRBV28 to TRBJ2-2; perhaps TRBD1 as D (6 bases). Trimming cost V 4 bases and J 2 bases, with 11 bases left between them. Germline CDR1 reads MDHEN; CDR2 reads SYDVKM. This CDR3 contains 15 residues. CDR3 DNA sequence: TGTGCCAGCAGTTCCCGGGACACCAACACCGGGGAGCTGTTTTTT. Translated: CASSSRDTNTGELFF.

The gene calls are TRBV4-1 and TRBJ2-5, with D unresolved. Germline V gene sequence: CDR1 MGHRA, CDR2 YSYEKL. The V end lost 4 bases, the J end lost 1 base, and 7 bases lay between the germline ends. The CDR3 has 13 amino acids. The CDR3 is CASSREAQETQYF. The CDR3 nucleotides are TGCGCCAGCAGCCGAGAGGCCCAAGAGACCCAGTACTTC.

This sequence joins TRBV4-1 and TRBJ2-1; D gene ambiguous. V dropped 1 base and J dropped 14 bases, with 9 bases sitting between them. This CDR3 is built from 11 residues. Looked up from germline, CDR1 is MGHRA and CDR2 is YSYEKL. The CDR3 is CASSQGRGKFF. CDR3 nucleotides: TGCGCCAGCAGCCAAGGCAGAGGCAAGTTCTTC.

The gene calls are TRBV27 and TRBJ2-7; D is perhaps TRBD1 (6 bases). The germline gives CDR1 MNHEY, CDR2 SMNVEV (reference sequence). This CDR3 contains 15 residues. Between the trimmed V and J ends, which lost 6 bases and 1 base, there was a span of 16 bases. In DNA form, the CDR3 reads TGTGCCAGCAGACTAAAACCTCAGGGGTCCTACGAGCAGTACTTC. It yields the protein CASRLKPQGSYEQYF.

This sequence joins TRBV18 and TRBJ2-2, with a tentative D call TRBD2 (5 bases). The CDR3 is 16 residues long. CDR1 is KGHSH, CDR2 LQKENI, per germline. Trimming shortened V by 6 bases and J by 0 bases, and 14 bases separated the two germline ends. The CDR3 spells CASSPSPTSNTGELFF. The CDR3 DNA reads TGTGCCAGCTCCCCTAGCCCAACCTCGAACACCGGGGAGCTGTTTTTT.

The chain employs TRBV2 and TRBJ2-7; 11 nucleotides match TRBD2. Germline CDR1 SNHLY, CDR2 FYNNEI. V gave up 4 bases and J gave up 5 bases; unmatched junction bases: 4. This CDR3 contains 14 residues. CDR3: CASSVSGRANEQYF. The CDR3 bases are TGTGCCAGCAGTGTTAGCGGGAGGGCCAACGAGCAGTACTTC.